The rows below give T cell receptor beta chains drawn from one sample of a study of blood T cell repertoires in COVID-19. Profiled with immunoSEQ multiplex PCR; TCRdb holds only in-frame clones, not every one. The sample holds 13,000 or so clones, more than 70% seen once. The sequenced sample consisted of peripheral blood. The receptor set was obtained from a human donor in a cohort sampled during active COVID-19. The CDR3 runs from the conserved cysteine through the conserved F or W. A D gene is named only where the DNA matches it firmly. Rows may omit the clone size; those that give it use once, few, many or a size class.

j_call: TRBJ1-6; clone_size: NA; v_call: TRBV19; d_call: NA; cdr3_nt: TGTGCCAGTAGTATTCAAGCAGGGCGGAATTCACCCCTCCACTTT; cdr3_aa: CASSIQAGRNSPLHF
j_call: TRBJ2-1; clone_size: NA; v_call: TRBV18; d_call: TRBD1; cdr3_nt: TGTGCCAGCTCACCAACAGGGGGCCTGGGTAATGAGCAGTTCTTC; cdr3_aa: CASSPTGGLGNEQFF
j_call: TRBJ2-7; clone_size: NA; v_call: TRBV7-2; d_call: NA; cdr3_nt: TGTGCCAGCAGCTTTACCGTCAACAGTGGGTGGTACTTC; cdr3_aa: CASSFTVNSGWYF
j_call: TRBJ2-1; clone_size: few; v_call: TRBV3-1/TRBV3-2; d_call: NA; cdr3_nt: TGTGCCAGCAGCCGCGGGGTCTACAATGAGCAGTTCTTC; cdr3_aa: CASSRGVYNEQFF
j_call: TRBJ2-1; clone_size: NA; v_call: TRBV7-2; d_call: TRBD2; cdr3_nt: TGTGCCAGCAGCCTCGGGGGGGGCTCCTACAATGAGCAGTTCTTC; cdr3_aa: CASSLGGGSYNEQFF
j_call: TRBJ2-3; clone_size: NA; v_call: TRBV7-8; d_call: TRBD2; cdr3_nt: TGTGCCAGCAGCTTAGGCTTTAGCGGGGGAGATACGCAGTATTTT; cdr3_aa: CASSLGFSGGDTQYF
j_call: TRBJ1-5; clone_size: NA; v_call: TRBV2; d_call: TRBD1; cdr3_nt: TGTGCCAGTTACAGGGGGCTGGATCAGCCCCAGCATTTT; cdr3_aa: CASYRGLDQPQHF
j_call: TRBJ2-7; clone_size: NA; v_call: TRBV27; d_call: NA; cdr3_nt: TGTGCCAGCACTAACCTGGGCCCGGCGAACTACGAGCAGTACTTC; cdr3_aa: CASTNLGPANYEQYF
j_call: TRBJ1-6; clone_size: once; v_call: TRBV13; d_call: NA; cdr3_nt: TGTGCCAGCAGCAATACAGGGTTAAGCTCCTATAATTCACCCCTCCACTTT; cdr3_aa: CASSNTGLSSYNSPLHF
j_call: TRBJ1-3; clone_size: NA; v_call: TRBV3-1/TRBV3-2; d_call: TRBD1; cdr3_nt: TGTGCCAGCAGCCCGGGACAGGGAGGAAACACCATATATTTT; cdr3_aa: CASSPGQGGNTIYF
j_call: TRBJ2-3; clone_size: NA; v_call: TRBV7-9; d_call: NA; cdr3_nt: TGTGCCAGCAGCCCCTCGGGCACAGATACGCAGTATTTT; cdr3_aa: CASSPSGTDTQYF
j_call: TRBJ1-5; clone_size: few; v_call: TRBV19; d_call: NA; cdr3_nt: TGTGCCAGTAGCCCTGGACGGACATATGGCAATCAGCCCCAGCATTTT; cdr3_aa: CASSPGRTYGNQPQHF
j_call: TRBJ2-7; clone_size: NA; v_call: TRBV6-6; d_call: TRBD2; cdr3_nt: TGTGCCAGCGGCGGGGGGGCTGGCTACGAGCAGTACTTC; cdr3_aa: CASGGGAGYEQYF
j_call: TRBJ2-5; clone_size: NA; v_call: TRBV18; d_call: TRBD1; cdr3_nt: TGTGCCAGCTCACCAGGGACAGGGGAAGAGACCCAGTACTTC; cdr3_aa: CASSPGTGEETQYF
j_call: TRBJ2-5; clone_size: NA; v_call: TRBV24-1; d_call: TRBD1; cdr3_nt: TGTGCCACCAGTGATTCGACAGGGATTGGAGAGACCCAGTACTTC; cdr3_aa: CATSDSTGIGETQYF
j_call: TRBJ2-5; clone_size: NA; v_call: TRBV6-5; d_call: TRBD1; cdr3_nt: TGTGCCAGCAGCTGGACAGGAGGCCAGGAGACCCAGTACTTC; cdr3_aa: CASSWTGGQETQYF
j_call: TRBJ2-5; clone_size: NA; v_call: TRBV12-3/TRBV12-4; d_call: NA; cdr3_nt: TGTGCCAGCAGTTTAGGACTTTACGAGACCCAGTACTTC; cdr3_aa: CASSLGLYETQYF
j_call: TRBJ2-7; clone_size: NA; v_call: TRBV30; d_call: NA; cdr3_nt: TGTGCCTGGGCTACCCAGGGGTTCGAGCAGTACTTC; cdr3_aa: CAWATQGFEQYF
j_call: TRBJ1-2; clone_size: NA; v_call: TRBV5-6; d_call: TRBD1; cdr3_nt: TGTGCCAGCAGCCGACAGGGGAGAGATGGCTACACCTTC; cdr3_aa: CASSRQGRDGYTF
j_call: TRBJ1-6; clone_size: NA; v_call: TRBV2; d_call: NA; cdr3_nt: TGTGCCAGCAGTGGTACGGTCGGCTATAATTCACCCCTCCACTTT; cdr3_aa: CASSGTVGYNSPLHF
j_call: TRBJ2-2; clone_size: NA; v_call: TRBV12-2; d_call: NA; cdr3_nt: TGTGCAAGTCGCTCGCGGGGGTCCACCGGGGAGCTGTTTTTT; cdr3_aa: CASRSRGSTGELFF
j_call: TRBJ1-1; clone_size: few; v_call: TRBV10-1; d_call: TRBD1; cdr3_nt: TGCGCCAGCAGTCAGGGGGAGAACACTGAAGCTTTCTTT; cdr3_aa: CASSQGENTEAFF
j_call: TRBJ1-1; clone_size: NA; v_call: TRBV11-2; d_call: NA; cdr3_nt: TGTGCCAGCAGTTCCGCGGGGACGAACACTGAAGCTTTCTTT; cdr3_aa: CASSSAGTNTEAFF
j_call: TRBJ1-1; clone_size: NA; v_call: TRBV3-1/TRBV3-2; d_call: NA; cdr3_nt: TGTGCCAGCTGGGGGGGCACTGAAGCTTTCTTT; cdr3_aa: CASWGGTEAFF
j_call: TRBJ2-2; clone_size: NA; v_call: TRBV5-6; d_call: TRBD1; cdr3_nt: TGTGCCAGCAGCCCCCGGGCTGGGACAGCAAACACCGGGGAGCTGTTTTTT; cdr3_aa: CASSPRAGTANTGELFF
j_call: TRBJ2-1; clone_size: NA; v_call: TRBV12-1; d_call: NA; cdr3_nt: TGTGCCAGCAGCCCCCACCCCGGGGGGCGGCATGAGCAGTTCTTC; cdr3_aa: CASSPHPGGRHEQFF
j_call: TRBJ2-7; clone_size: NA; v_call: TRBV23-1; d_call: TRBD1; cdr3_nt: TGCGCCAGCAGTCAAGACCGGGACAGGGTGTTTTACGAGCAGTACTTC; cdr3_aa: CASSQDRDRVFYEQYF
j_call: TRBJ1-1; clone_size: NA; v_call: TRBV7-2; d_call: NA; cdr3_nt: TGTGCCAGCAGCGAACCAGGGGTGAGGACTCACTTT; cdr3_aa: CASSEPGVRTHF
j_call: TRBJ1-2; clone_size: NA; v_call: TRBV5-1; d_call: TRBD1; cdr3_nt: TGCGCCAGCAGCCCGGGGACAGATGGTAACTATGGCTACACCTTC; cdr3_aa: CASSPGTDGNYGYTF
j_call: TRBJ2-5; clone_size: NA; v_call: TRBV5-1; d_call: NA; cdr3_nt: TGCGCCAGCAGCCCGCGGGACAGTGGAGAGACCCAGTACTTC; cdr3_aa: CASSPRDSGETQYF
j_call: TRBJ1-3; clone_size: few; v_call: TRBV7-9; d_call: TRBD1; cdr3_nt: TGTGCCAGCGTTTACATAACAGGGGGAAGAAGTGGAAACACCATATATTTT; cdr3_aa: CASVYITGGRSGNTIYF
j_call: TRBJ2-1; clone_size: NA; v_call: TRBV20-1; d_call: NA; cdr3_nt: TGCAGTGCTTCTAATTATGAGCAGTTCTTC; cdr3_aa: CSASNYEQFF
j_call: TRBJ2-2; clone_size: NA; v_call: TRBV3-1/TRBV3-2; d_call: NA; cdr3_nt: TGTGCCAGCAGCCTGGGCAGGGGCCCGAACACCGGGGAGCTGTTTTTT; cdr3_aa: CASSLGRGPNTGELFF
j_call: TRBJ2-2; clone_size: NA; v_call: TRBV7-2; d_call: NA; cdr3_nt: TGTGCCAGCAGCTTAGTGGCGGCGCGGACCGGGGAGCTGTTTTTT; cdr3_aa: CASSLVAARTGELFF
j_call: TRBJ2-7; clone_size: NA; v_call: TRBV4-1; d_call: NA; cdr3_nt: TGCGCCAGCAGCGCCTACAGGGAGAGCTCCTACGAGCAGTACTTC; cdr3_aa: CASSAYRESSYEQYF
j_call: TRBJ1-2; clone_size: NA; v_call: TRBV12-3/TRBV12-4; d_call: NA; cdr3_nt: TGTGCCAGCACCCCGGACATCACCTATGGCTACACCTTC; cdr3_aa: CASTPDITYGYTF
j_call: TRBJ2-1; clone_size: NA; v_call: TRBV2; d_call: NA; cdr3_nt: TGTGCCAGCACCACTAGCCCTTACAATGAGCAGTTCTTC; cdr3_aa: CASTTSPYNEQFF
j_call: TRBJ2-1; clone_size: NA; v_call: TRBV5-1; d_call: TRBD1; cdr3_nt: TGCGCCAGCAGCGCCGGGACAGGGGACTACAATGAGCAGTTCTTC; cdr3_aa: CASSAGTGDYNEQFF